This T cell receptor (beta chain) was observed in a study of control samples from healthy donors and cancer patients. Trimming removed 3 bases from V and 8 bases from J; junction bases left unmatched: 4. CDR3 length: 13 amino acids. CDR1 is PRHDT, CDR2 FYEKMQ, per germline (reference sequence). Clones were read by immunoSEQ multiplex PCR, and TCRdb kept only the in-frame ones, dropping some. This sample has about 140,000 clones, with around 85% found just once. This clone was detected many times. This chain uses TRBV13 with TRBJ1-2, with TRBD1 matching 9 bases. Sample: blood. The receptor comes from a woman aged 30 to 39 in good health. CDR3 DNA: TGTGCCAGCAGCTTGGGGACAGGGAGAGGCTACACCTTC. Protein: CASSLGTGRGYTF.